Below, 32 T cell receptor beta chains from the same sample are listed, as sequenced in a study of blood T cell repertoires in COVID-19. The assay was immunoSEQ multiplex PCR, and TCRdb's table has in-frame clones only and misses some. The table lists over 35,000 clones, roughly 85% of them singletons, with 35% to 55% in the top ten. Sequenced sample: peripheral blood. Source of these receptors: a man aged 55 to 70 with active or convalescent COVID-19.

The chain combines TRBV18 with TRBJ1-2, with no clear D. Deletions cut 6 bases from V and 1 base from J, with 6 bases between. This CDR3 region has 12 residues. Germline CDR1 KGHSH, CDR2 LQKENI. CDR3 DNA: TGTGCCAGCTCCCGGGATAACTATGGCTACACCTTC. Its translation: CASSRDNYGYTF.

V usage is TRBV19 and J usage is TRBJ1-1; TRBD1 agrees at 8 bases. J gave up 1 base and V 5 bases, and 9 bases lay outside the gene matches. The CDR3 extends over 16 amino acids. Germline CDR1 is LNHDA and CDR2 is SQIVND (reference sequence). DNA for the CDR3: TGTGCCAGTAGTCCCCATCTGGACAGGGAGAACACTGAAGCTTTCTTT. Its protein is CASSPHLDRENTEAFF.

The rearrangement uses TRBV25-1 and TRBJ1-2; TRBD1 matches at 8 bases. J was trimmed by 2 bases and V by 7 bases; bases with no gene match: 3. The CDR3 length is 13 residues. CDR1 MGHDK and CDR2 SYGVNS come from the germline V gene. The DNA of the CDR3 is TGTGCCAGCACCAGGGGGCTGAACTATGGCTACACCTTC. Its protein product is CASTRGLNYGYTF.

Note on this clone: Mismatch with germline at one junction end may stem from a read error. DNA of the CDR3: TGTGCCAGCAGTTCTACAGGGTCCTATAGCTACACCTTC. Residues: CASSSTGSYSYTF. This chain links TRBV6-5 with TRBJ1-2, with D possibly matching TRBD1 (6 bases). Germline assignment: CDR1 MNHEY and CDR2 SVGAGI. This CDR3 spans 13 amino acids.

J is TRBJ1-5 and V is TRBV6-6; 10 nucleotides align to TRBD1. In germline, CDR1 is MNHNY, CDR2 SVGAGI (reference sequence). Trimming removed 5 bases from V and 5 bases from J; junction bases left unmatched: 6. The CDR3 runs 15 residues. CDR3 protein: CASSDRGLTYQPQHF. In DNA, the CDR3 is TGTGCCAGCAGTGACAGGGGGCTCACTTATCAGCCCCAGCATTTT.

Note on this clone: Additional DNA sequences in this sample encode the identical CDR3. CDR3 residues: CASSPRTSGYNEQFF. The DNA of the CDR3 is TGTGCCAGCAGCCCAAGGACTAGCGGCTACAATGAGCAGTTCTTC. The genes are TRBV7-2 and TRBJ2-1, with 10 bases fitting TRBD2. Trimming removed 5 bases from V and 3 bases from J; junction bases left unmatched: 4. This CDR3 is 15 amino acids long. From germline, CDR1 is SGHTA and CDR2 FQGNSA.

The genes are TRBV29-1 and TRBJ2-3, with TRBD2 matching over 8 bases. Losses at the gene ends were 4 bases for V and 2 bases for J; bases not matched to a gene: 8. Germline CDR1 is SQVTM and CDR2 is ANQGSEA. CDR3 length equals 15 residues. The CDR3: CSVVRAGALTDTQYF. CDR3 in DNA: TGCAGCGTTGTCAGAGCGGGGGCCCTCACAGATACGCAGTATTTT.

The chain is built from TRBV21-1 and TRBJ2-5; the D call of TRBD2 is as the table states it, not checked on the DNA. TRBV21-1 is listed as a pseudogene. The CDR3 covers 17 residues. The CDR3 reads CASRLPKRGGLGETQYF. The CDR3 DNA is TGTGCCAGCAGATTGCCAAAGCGGGGGGGCCTAGGAGAGACCCAGTACTTC.

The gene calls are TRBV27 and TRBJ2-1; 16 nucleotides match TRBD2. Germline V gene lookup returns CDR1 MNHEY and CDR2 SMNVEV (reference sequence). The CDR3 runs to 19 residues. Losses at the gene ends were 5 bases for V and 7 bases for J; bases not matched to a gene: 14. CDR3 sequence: CASSAGLAGGPGFGNEQFF. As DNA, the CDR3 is TGTGCCAGCAGTGCGGGACTAGCGGGGGGGCCGGGATTTGGGAATGAGCAGTTCTTC.

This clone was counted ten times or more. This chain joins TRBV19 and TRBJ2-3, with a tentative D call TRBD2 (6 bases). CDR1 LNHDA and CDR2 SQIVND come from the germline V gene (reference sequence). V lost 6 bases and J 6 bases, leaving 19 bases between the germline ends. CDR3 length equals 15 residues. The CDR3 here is CASSPGRGRVDTQYF. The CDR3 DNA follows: TGTGCCAGTAGCCCTGGGCGGGGACGAGTGGATACGCAGTATTTT. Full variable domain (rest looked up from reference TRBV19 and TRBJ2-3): DGGITQSPKYLFRKEGQNVTLSCEQNLNHDAMYWYRQDPGQGLRLIYYSQIVNDFQKGDIAEGYSVSREKKESFPLTVTSAQKNPTAFYLCASSPGRGRVDTQYFGPGTRLTVL.

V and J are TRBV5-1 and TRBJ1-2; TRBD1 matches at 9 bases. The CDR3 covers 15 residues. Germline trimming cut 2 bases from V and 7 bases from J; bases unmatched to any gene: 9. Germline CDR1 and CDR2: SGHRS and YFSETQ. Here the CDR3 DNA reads TGCGCCAGCAGCTTTAGTGACAGGGGGGGAAGTGGCTACACCTTC. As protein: CASSFSDRGGSGYTF.

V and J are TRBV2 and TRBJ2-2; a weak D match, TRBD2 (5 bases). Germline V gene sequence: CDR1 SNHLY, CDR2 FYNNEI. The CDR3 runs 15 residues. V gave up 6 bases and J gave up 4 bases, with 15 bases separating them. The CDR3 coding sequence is TGTGCCAGCAGGAGGGAGATTTGGGGCACCGGGGAGCTGTTTTTT. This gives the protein CASRREIWGTGELFF.

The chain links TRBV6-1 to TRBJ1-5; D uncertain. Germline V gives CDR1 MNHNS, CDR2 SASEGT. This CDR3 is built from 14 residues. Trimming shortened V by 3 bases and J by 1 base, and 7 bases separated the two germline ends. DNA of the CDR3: TGTGCCAGCAGTGAGGTGGGCAGCAATCAGCCCCAGCATTTT. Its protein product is CASSEVGSNQPQHF.

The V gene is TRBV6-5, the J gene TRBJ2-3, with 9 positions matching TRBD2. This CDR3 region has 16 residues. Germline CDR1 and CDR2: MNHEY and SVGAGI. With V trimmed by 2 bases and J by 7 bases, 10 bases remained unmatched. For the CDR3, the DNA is TGTGCCAGCAGTTACCCGAGCGGGGGGAGCTCCCATACGCAGTATTTT. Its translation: CASSYPSGGSSHTQYF.

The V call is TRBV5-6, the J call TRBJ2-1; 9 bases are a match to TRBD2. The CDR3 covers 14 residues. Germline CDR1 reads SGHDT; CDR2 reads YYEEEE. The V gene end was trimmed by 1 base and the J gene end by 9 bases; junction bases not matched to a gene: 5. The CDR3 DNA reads TGTGCCAGCAGCTTGTGGGCGGGAGGGCGTGAGCAGTTCTTC. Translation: CASSLWAGGREQFF.

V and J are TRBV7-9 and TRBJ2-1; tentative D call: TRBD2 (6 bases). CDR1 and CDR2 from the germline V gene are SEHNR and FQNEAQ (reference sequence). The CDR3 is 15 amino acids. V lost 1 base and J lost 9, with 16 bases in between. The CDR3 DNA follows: TGTGCCAGCAGCTTAGTACTCGGGGCCGGGGGTGAGCAGTTCTTC. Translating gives CASSLVLGAGGEQFF.

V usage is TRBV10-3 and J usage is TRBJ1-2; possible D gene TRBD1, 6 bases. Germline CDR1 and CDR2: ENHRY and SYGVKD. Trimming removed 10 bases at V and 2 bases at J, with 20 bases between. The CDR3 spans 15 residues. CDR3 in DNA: TGTGCCACCTTCGCTACGGGGGGGGCAAACTATGGCTACACCTTC. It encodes CATFATGGANYGYTF.

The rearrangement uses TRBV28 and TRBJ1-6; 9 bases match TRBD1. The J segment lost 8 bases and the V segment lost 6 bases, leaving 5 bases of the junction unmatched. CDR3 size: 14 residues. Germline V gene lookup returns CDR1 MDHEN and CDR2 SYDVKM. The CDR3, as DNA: TGTGCCAGCAGGACAGGGGGTTTGGATTCACCCCTCCACTTT. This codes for CASRTGGLDSPLHF.

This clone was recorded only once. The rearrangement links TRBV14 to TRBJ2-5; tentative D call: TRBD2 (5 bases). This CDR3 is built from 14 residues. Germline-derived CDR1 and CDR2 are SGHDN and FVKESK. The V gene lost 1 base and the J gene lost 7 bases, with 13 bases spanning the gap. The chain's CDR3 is CASSQGLTRGTQYF. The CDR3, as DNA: TGTGCCAGCAGCCAAGGCCTGACTCGGGGGACCCAGTACTTC.

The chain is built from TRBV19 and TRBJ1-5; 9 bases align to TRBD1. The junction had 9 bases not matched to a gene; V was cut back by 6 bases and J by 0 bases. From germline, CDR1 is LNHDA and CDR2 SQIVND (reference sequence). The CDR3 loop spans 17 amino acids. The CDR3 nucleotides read TGTGCCAGTAGCCCCTCCGGGACAGGGTATAGCAATCAGCCCCAGCATTTT. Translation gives CASSPSGTGYSNQPQHF.

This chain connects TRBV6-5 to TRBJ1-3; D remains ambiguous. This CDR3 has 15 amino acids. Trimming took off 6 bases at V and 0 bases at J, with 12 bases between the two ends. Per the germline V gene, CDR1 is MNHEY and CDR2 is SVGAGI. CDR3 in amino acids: CASRPSASSGNTIYF. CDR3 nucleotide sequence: TGTGCCAGCAGACCTTCAGCGAGCTCTGGAAACACCATATATTTT.

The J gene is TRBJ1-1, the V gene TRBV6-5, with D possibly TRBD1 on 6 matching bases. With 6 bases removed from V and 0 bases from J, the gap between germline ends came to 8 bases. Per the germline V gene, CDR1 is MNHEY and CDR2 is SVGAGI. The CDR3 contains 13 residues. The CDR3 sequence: CASSRTVNTEAFF. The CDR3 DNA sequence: TGTGCCAGCAGCAGGACAGTGAACACTGAAGCTTTCTTT.

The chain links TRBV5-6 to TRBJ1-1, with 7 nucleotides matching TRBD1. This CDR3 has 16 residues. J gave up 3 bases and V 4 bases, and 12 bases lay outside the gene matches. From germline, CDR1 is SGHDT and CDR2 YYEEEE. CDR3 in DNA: TGTGCCAGCAGCCTAAAACTTACAGGGGCGGACACTGAAGCTTTCTTT. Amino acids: CASSLKLTGADTEAFF.

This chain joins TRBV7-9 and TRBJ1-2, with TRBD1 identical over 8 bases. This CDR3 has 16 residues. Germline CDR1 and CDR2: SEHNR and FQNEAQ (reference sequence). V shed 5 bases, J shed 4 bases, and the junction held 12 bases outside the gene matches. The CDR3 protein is CASSTPGQERSYGYTF. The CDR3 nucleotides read TGTGCCAGCAGCACCCCGGGACAGGAAAGAAGCTATGGCTACACCTTC.

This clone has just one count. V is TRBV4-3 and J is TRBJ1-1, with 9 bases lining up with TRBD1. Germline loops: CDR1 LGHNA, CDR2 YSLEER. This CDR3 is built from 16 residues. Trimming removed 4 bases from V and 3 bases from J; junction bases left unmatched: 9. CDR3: CASSLNRGRWDTEAFF. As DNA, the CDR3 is TGCGCCAGCAGCCTCAACAGGGGGCGTTGGGACACTGAAGCTTTCTTT.

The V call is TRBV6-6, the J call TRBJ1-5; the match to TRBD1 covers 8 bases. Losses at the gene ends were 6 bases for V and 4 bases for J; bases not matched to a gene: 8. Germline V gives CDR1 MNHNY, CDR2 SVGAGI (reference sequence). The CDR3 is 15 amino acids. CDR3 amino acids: CASRLTGDLNQPQHF. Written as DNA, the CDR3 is TGTGCCAGCAGGCTGACAGGGGATCTTAATCAGCCCCAGCATTTT.

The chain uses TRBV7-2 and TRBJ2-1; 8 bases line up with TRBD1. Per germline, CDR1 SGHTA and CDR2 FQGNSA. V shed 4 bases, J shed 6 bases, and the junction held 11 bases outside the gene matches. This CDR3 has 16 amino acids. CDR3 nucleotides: TGTGCCAGCAGCTCTGGACAGGGCGACGAAAGCAATGAGCAGTTCTTC. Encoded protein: CASSSGQGDESNEQFF.

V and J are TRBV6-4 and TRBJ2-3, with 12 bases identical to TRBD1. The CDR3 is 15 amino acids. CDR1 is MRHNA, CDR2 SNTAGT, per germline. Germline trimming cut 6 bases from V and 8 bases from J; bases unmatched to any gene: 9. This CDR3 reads CASSDGTGGAGTQYF. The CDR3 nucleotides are TGTGCCAGCAGCGATGGGACAGGGGGCGCGGGTACGCAGTATTTT.

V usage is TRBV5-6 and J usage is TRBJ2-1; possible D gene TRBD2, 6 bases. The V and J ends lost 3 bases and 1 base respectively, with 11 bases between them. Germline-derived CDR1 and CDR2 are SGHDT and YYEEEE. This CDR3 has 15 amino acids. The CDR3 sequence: CASSSRGLSYNEQFF. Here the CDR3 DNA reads TGTGCCAGCAGCTCCCGGGGGTTGTCCTACAATGAGCAGTTCTTC.

DNA of the CDR3: TGCAGCGGACACCGGAACACTGAAGCTTTCTTT. Encoded protein: CSGHRNTEAFF. The genes are TRBV29-1 and TRBJ1-1; D ambiguous. V was shortened by 7 bases and J by 1 base, with 7 bases between the two germline ends. The CDR3 sequence is 11 residues long. Germline V gives CDR1 SQVTM, CDR2 ANQGSEA.

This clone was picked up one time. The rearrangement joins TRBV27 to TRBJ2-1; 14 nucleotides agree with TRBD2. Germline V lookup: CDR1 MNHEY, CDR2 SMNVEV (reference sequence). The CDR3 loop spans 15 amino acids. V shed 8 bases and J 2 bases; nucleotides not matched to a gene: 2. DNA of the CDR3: TGTGCCAGCGGGACTAGCGGGAGAGCCTACAATGAGCAGTTCTTC. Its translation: CASGTSGRAYNEQFF.

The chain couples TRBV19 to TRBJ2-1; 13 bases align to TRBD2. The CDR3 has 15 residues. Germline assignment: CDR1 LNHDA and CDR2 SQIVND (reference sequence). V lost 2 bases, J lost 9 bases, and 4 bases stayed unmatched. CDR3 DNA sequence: TGTGCCAGTAGTATAAGGACTAGCGGGAGCAGTGAGCAGTTCTTC. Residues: CASSIRTSGSSEQFF. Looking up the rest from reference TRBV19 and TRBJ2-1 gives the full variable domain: DGGITQSPKYLFRKEGQNVTLSCEQNLNHDAMYWYRQDPGQGLRLIYYSQIVNDFQKGDIAEGYSVSREKKESFPLTVTSAQKNPTAFYLCASSIRTSGSSEQFFGPGTRLTVL.